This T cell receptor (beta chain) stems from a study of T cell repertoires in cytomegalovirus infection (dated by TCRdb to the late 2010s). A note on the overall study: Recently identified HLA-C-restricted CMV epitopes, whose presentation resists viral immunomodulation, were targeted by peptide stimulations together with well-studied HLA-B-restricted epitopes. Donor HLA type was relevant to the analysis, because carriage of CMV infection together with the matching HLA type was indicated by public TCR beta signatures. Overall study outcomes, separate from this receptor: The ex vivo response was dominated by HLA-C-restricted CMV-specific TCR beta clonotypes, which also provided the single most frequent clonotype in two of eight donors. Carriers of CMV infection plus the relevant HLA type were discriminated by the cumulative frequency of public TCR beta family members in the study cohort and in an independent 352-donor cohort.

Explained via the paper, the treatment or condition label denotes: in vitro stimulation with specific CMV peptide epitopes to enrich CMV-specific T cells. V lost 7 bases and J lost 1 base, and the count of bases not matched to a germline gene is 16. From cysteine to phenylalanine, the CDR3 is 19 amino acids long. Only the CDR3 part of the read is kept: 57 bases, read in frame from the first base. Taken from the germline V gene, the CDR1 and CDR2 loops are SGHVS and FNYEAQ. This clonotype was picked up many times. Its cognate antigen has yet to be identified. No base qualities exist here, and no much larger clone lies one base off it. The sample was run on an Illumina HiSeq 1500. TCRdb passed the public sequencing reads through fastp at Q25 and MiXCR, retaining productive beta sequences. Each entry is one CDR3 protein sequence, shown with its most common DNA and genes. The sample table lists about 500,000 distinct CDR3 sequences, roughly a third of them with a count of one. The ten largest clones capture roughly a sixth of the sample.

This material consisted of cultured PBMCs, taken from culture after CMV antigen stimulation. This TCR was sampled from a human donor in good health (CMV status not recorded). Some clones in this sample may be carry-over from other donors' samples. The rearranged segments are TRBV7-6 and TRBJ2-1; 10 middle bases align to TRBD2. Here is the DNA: TGTGCCAGCACAGCTTATATGGCTAGCGGGAGTCGATCCTACAATGAGCAGTTCTTC. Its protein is CASTAYMASGSRSYNEQFF. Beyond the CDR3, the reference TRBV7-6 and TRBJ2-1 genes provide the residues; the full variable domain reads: GAGVSQSPRYKVTKRGQDVALRCDPISGHVSLYWYRQALGQGPEFLTYFNYEAQQDKSGLPNDRFSAERPEGSISTLTIQRTEQRDSAMYRCASTAYMASGSRSYNEQFFGPGTRLTVL.